The entry below describes one T cell receptor (beta chain). Its antigen is currently unknown. This record belongs to a study of cytomegalovirus exposure and HLA in healthy donors. For the study at large: An earlier analysis identified 120 million or so unique TCR beta sequences in about 190 million T cells. Broader study findings: In vitro checks showed that a few CMV-associated chains really do target CMV antigens. The only immune exposure information that was available was CMV serostatus. Some public TCRs appeared in many individuals, while most sequences were rare.

Vbeta (60) and Jbeta (13) primers were used in the PCR. TCRdb's copy holds only in-frame clones and misses some; the assay was immunoSEQ multiplex PCR. The sample lists 130,000 or so clones; around 80% were seen once. This CDR3 comprises 12 residues. The germline V gene has CDR1 SGHNT and CDR2 YYREEE (reference sequence). Trimming cost V 0 bases and J 6 bases, with 6 bases left between them. The chain uses TRBV5-4 and TRBJ1-2, with D uncertain. The TCR was taken from a man younger than 45 in good health and CMV-seronegative. The sequenced material came from PBMCs. The CDR3 DNA follows: TGTGCCAGCAGCTTGGCAGGCAATGGCTACACCTTC. Protein product: CASSLAGNGYTF.